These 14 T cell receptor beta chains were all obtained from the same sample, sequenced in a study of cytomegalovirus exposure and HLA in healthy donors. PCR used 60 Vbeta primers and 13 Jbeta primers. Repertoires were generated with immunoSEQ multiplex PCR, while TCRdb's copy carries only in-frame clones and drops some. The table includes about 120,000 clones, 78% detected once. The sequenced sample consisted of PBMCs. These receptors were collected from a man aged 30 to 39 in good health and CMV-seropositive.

CDR3 region: CATSRERQGAWEQYF. The CDR3 nucleotides are TGTGCCACCAGCAGAGAACGACAGGGGGCATGGGAGCAGTACTTC. V gene TRBV15 combines with J gene TRBJ2-7; TRBD1 aligns across 10 bases. CDR1 is LNHNV, CDR2 YYDKDF, per germline (reference sequence). The V segment lost 0 bases and the J segment 7 bases; nucleotides outside the gene matches: 6. This CDR3 contains 15 residues. Drawing the rest from reference TRBV15 and TRBJ2-7, the complete variable domain is DAMVIQNPRYQVTQFGKPVTLSCSQTLNHNVMYWYQQKSSQAPKLLFHYYDKDFNNEADTPDNFQSRRPNTSFCFLDIRSPGLGDTAMYLCATSRERQGAWEQYFGPGTRLTVT.

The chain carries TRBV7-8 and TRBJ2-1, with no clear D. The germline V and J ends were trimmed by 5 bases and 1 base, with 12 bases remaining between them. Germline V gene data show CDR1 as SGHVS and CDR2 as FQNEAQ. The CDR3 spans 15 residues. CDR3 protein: CASSPRQKSYNEQFF. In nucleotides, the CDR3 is TGTGCCAGCAGCCCTCGACAAAAATCCTACAATGAGCAGTTCTTC.

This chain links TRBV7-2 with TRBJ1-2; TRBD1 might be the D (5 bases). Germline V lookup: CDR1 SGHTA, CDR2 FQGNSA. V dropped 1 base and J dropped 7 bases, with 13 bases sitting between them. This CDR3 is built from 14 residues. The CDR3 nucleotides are TGTGCCAGCAGCTTAGACAGGCCCGGCGGTGGCTACACCTTC. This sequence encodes CASSLDRPGGGYTF.

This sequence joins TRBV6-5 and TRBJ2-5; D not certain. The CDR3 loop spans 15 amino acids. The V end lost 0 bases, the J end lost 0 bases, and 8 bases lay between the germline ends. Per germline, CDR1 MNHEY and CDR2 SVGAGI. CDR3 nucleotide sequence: TGTGCCAGCAGTTACTCGGTGGCAGACCAAGAGACCCAGTACTTC. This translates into CASSYSVADQETQYF.

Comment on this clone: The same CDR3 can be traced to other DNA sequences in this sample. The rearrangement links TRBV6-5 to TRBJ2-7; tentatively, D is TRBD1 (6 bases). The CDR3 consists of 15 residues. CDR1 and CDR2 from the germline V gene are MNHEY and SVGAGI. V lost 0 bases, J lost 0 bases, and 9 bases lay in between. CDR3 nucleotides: TGTGCCAGCAGTTACTCGGGGGCGAGCTCCTACGAGCAGTACTTC. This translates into CASSYSGASSYEQYF.

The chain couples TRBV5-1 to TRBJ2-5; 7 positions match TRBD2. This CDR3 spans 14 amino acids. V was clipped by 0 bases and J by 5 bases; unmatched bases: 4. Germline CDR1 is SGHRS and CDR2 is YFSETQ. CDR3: CASSLAGTIETQYF. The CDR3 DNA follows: TGCGCCAGCAGCTTGGCCGGGACTATCGAGACCCAGTACTTC. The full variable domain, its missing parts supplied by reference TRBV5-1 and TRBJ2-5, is KAGVTQTPRYLIKTRGQQVTLSCSPISGHRSVSWYQQTPGQGLQFLFEYFSETQRNKGNFPGRFSGRQFSNSRSEMNVSTLELGDSALYLCASSLAGTIETQYFGPGTRLLVL.

Written as DNA, the CDR3 is TGTGCCAGCAGTGGAACGGGAGTAGGGCTCTACGAGCAGTACTTC. This encodes CASSGTGVGLYEQYF. The V and J genes are TRBV6-1 and TRBJ2-7, with a possible D match to TRBD2 (6 bases). Germline-derived CDR1 and CDR2 are MNHNS and SASEGT. The ends were cut back, 4 bases at V and 3 bases at J, with 16 bases in the middle. The CDR3 extends over 15 amino acids.

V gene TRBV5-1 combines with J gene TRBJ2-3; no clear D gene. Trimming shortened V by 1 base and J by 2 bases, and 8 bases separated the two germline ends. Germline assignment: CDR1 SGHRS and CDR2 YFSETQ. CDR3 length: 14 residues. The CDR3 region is CASSLSLDTDTQYF. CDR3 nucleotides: TGCGCCAGCAGCTTGAGCCTCGACACAGATACGCAGTATTTT.

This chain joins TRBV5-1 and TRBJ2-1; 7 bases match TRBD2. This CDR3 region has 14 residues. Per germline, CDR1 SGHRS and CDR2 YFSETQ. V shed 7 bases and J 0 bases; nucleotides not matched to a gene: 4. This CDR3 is CASGRGISYNEQFF. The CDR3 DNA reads TGCGCCAGCGGGCGGGGGATCTCCTACAATGAGCAGTTCTTC.

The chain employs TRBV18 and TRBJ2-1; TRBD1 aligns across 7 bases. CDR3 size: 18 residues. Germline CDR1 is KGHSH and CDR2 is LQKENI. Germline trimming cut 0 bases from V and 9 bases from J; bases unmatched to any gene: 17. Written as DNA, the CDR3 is TGTGCCAGCTCACCACCGATTCCTGTGGCGACAGGGATTGGTGAGCAGTTCTTC. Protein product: CASSPPIPVATGIGEQFF.

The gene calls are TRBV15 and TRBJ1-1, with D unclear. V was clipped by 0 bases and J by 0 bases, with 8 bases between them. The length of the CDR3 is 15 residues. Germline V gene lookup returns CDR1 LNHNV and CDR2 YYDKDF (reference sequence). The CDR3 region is CATSRDLTVNTEAFF. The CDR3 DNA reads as TGTGCCACCAGCAGAGATCTAACAGTGAACACTGAAGCTTTCTTT.

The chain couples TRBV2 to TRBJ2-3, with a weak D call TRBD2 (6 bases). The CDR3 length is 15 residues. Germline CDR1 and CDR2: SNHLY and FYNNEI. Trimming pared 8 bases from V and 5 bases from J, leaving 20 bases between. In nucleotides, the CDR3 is TGTGCCAGCTCGTCCGAGACTAGTTTTGGAGATACGCAGTATTTT. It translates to CASSSETSFGDTQYF.

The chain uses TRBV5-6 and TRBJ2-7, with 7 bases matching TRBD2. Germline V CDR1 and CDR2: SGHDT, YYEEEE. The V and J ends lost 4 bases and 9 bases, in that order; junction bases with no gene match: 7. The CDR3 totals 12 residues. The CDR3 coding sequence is TGTGCCAGCAGCCCCGGCCTAGCGGTGCAGTACTTC. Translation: CASSPGLAVQYF.

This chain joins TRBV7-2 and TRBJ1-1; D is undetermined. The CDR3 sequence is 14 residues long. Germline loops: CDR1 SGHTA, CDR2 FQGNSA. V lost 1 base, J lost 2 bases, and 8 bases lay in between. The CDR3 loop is CASSLVGINTEAFF. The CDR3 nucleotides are TGTGCCAGCAGCTTAGTCGGGATTAACACTGAAGCTTTCTTT. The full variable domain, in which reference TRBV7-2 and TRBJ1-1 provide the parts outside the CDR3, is GAGVSQSPSNKVTEKGKDVELRCDPISGHTALYWYRQSLGQGLEFLIYFQGNSAPDKSGLPSDRFSAERTGGSVSTLTIQRTQQEDSAVYLCASSLVGINTEAFFGQGTRLTVV.